The entry that follows covers one T cell receptor beta chain sequence. TCRdb keeps only in-frame clones here, not all; method: immunoSEQ multiplex PCR. The sample lists about 80,000 clones, 75% to 95% seen once, with approximately 18% in the top ten. The sample is drawn from a study of control samples from healthy donors and cancer patients. This CDR3 is built from 11 residues. The V gene's germline CDR1 is MNHEY and CDR2 SVGAGI. The V and J ends lost 8 bases and 10 bases respectively, with 11 bases between them. This chain connects TRBV6-5 to TRBJ2-2, with no clear D. Sequences were obtained from blood. The clonotype was recovered from a man aged 45-60 years in good health. The CDR3 loop reads CASPSFEELFF. The CDR3 DNA sequence: TGTGCCAGCCCCAGCTTCGAGGAGCTGTTTTTT.